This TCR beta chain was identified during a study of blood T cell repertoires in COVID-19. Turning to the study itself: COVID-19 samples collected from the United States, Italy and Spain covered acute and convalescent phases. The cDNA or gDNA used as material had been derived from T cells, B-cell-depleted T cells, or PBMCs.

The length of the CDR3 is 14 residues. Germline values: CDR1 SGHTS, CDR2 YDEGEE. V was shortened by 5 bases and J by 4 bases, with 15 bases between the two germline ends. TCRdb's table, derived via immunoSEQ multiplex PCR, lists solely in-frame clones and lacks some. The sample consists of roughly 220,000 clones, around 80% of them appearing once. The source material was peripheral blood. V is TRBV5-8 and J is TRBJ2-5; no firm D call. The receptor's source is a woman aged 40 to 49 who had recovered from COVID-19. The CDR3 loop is CASRPEPSIETQYF. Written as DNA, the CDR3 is TGTGCCAGCAGGCCCGAACCCAGTATAGAGACCCAGTACTTC.